This T cell receptor (beta chain) appears in the sequencing data of a study of blood T cell repertoires in COVID-19. Generated by immunoSEQ multiplex PCR, the TCRdb table keeps only in-frame clones and is missing some. Here the sample spans about 80,000 clones, around 88% being singletons. V lost 5 bases, J lost 5 bases, and 6 bases lay in between. Germline lookup yields CDR1 LNHDA and CDR2 SQIVND (reference sequence). The CDR3 is 11 amino acids. The sequenced sample was peripheral blood. The clonotype was recovered from a woman older than 75 with acute or convalescent COVID-19. V is TRBV19 and J is TRBJ2-5; D is unresolved. The CDR3 region is CASSHRETQYF. CDR3 in DNA: TGTGCCAGTAGTCATCGGGAGACCCAGTACTTC.